This TCR beta chain was sequenced during a study of technical replicates of blood from a handful of donors. Method: immunoSEQ multiplex PCR; TCRdb's copy keeps in-frame clones and lacks some. This table holds some 57,000 clones, roughly 89% found once. The CDR3 extends over 17 amino acids. Germline V gene sequence: CDR1 MNHEY, CDR2 SMNVEV (reference sequence). Trimming removed 6 bases at V and 1 base at J, with 21 bases between. The source of this sequence is a human donor in good health. Some clones in this sample may be carry-over from other donors' samples. Sequenced input: PBMCs. V is TRBV27 and J is TRBJ2-5, with D tentatively TRBD2 (6 bases). This CDR3 reads CASRRLPGLALQETQYF. DNA for the CDR3: TGTGCCAGCAGAAGACTCCCGGGACTGGCCCTCCAAGAGACCCAGTACTTC.